One and the same sample provided the 22 T cell receptor beta chains below, sequenced in a study of T cell changes during pregnancy in multiple sclerosis. Profiling relied on immunoSEQ multiplex PCR, and the TCRdb table lists in-frame clones only, not all of them. The sample has fewer than 130,000 clones, more than 85% seen once. The sequences come from peripheral blood, collected after pregnancy. Every receptor here comes from a female donor with multiple sclerosis, enrolled in a pregnancy study.

The chain couples TRBV13 to TRBJ2-7, with unresolved D. The CDR3 length is 16 residues. CDR1 is PRHDT, CDR2 FYEKMQ, per germline (reference sequence). V dropped 5 bases and J dropped 4 bases, with 21 bases sitting between them. CDR3 sequence (DNA): TGTGCCAGCAGCGCACGGGTGATGGTGTCGTCGTACGAGCAGTACTTC. Protein: CASSARVMVSSYEQYF.

This clone showed up just once. This chain connects TRBV7-3 to TRBJ1-1; weak D call: TRBD1 (5 bases). Germline CDR1 is SGHTA and CDR2 is FQGTGA. Trimming shortened V by 0 bases and J by 3 bases, and 8 bases separated the two germline ends. This CDR3 has 14 amino acids. The DNA for the CDR3 is TGTGCCAGCAGCTTAACCCAGGGTTACACTGAAGCTTTCTTT. This gives the protein CASSLTQGYTEAFF.

The genes are TRBV19 and TRBJ1-2, with D maybe TRBD1 (5 bases). Per the germline V gene, CDR1 is LNHDA and CDR2 is SQIVND (reference sequence). This CDR3 comprises 15 residues. The V end was cut by 9 bases, the J end by 7 bases, with 24 bases between. For the CDR3, the DNA is TGTGCCAGCGGGAGCGGGGGTCTATCTCTGGGTGGCTACACCTTC. Translation: CASGSGGLSLGGYTF.

Written as DNA, the CDR3 is TGTGCCAGCAGTTTCGGGCGGGGGGGCCCCTACGAGCAGTACTTC. Its protein product is CASSFGRGGPYEQYF. The rearrangement uses TRBV27 and TRBJ2-7; 9 bases align to TRBD2. Germline CDR1 MNHEY, CDR2 SMNVEV (reference sequence). Trimming took 3 bases from V and 2 from J; bases not matched to a gene: 5. The CDR3 consists of 15 residues.

The chain is built from TRBV6-5 and TRBJ2-3, with TRBD2 identical over 9 bases. From germline, CDR1 is MNHEY and CDR2 SVGAGI. V lost 4 bases, J lost 4 bases, and 3 bases stayed unmatched. The CDR3 is 14 residues long. In DNA form, the CDR3 reads TGTGCCAGCAGTTCTGGGACTAGCTCAGATACGCAGTATTTT. This codes for CASSSGTSSDTQYF.

The V call is TRBV9, the J call TRBJ1-6, with D uncertain. The CDR3 totals 17 residues. Trimming shortened V by 4 bases and J by 0 bases, and 14 bases separated the two germline ends. Per germline, CDR1 SGDLS and CDR2 YYNGEE. The CDR3 spells CASSPRDGSSYNSPLHF. The CDR3 nucleotides are TGTGCCAGCAGCCCTAGGGATGGGAGCTCCTATAATTCACCCCTCCACTTT.

V and J are TRBV11-2 and TRBJ2-3, with a tentative D call TRBD2 (6 bases). V lost 4 bases, J lost 1 base, and 21 bases lay in between. The CDR3 spans 18 residues. Per germline, CDR1 SGHAT and CDR2 FQNNGV. The CDR3 reads CASSSKRSRTGGTDTQYF. Here the CDR3 DNA reads TGTGCCAGCAGCTCAAAGCGCTCTAGGACGGGGGGCACAGATACGCAGTATTTT.

The gene calls are TRBV19 and TRBJ1-3; no reliable D call. This CDR3 comprises 15 residues. Germline V gene sequence: CDR1 LNHDA, CDR2 SQIVND (reference sequence). V was clipped by 2 bases and J by 8 bases, with 16 bases between them. The CDR3 sequence is CASSIISGLWDTIYF. CDR3 sequence (DNA): TGTGCCAGTAGTATAATTTCTGGGCTCTGGGACACCATATATTTT.

The chain recombines TRBV29-1 with TRBJ2-5; 8 positions agree with TRBD2. J was trimmed by 0 bases and V by 7 bases; bases with no gene match: 4. The length of the CDR3 is 13 residues. The germline V gene has CDR1 SQVTM and CDR2 ANQGSEA. The CDR3 DNA is TGCAGCGCCCCGACTAGCGACCAAGAGACCCAGTACTTC. This encodes CSAPTSDQETQYF.

The V gene is TRBV5-6, the J gene TRBJ2-1; tentatively, D is TRBD1 (6 bases). V was clipped by 5 bases and J by 8 bases, with 14 bases between them. The CDR3 covers 13 residues. Germline-derived CDR1 and CDR2 are SGHDT and YYEEEE. CDR3 region: CASSSGTIDEQFF. Here the CDR3 DNA reads TGTGCCAGCAGTTCGGGGACAATCGATGAGCAGTTCTTC.

The V call is TRBV9, the J call TRBJ1-1, with 8 bases matching TRBD1. V lost 4 bases, J lost 0 bases, and 5 bases stayed unmatched. This CDR3 comprises 15 residues. Germline loops: CDR1 SGDLS, CDR2 YYNGEE. The chain's CDR3 is CASSPQTGVNTEAFF. CDR3 coding DNA: TGTGCCAGCAGCCCCCAGACAGGGGTGAACACTGAAGCTTTCTTT.

This sequence joins TRBV9 and TRBJ2-2; the D is unclear. The V end lost 0 bases, the J end lost 3 bases, and 6 bases lay between the germline ends. The CDR3 is made up of 14 amino acids. The germline V gene encodes CDR1 SGDLS and CDR2 YYNGEE. Written as DNA, the CDR3 is TGTGCCAGCAGCGTAGGCAGTTACACCGGGGAGCTGTTTTTT. This encodes CASSVGSYTGELFF.

The rearrangement uses TRBV28 and TRBJ1-6; TRBD1 matches 12 bases. CDR1 is MDHEN and CDR2 is SYDVKM in the germline V gene. V shed 5 bases and J 8 bases; nucleotides not matched to a gene: 7. The CDR3 contains 16 residues. The CDR3 here is CASSPWDRGLDSPLHF. As DNA, the CDR3 is TGTGCCAGCAGTCCCTGGGACAGGGGGCTCGATTCACCCCTCCACTTT.

V usage is TRBV5-1 and J usage is TRBJ2-3; possibly TRBD2 for D (5 bases). This CDR3 is built from 14 residues. Germline values: CDR1 SGHRS, CDR2 YFSETQ. The ends were cut back, 0 bases at V and 5 bases at J, with 10 bases in the middle. CDR3 nucleotide sequence: TGCGCCAGCAGCTTGGGTATAGCGTTAGATACGCAGTATTTT. This gives the protein CASSLGIALDTQYF.

V is TRBV30 and J is TRBJ2-1, with TRBD2 identical over 12 bases. This CDR3 comprises 15 residues. CDR1 GTSNPN and CDR2 SVGIG come from the germline V gene (reference sequence). V gave up 2 bases and J gave up 9 bases; unmatched junction bases: 8. This CDR3 reads CAWSPGTSGFREQFF. The CDR3 DNA reads TGTGCCTGGAGTCCCGGGACTAGCGGGTTCCGTGAGCAGTTCTTC.

The gene calls are TRBV29-1 and TRBJ2-1; 10 nucleotides align to TRBD1. Germline V CDR1 and CDR2: SQVTM, ANQGSEA. The CDR3 has 14 amino acids. Unmatched junction bases numbered 8, after V lost 8 bases and J lost 4 bases. CDR3 residues: CSLSRDRGYNEQFF. The DNA of the CDR3 is TGCAGCCTCAGCCGGGACAGGGGTTACAATGAGCAGTTCTTC.

For this clone: Other DNA variants within this sample encode the same CDR3. This sequence joins TRBV9 and TRBJ2-5, with TRBD2 as a possible D gene (6 bases). The CDR3 spans 14 residues. V was clipped by 0 bases and J by 2 bases, with 8 bases between them. Per the germline V gene, CDR1 is SGDLS and CDR2 is YYNGEE. The CDR3 protein is CASSVGGTQETQYF. DNA of the CDR3: TGTGCCAGCAGCGTAGGCGGGACTCAAGAGACCCAGTACTTC.

The gene calls are TRBV21-1 and TRBJ2-7; the table's D call, TRBD2, was not checked against the DNA. TRBV21-1 is classified as a pseudogene. The CDR3 spans 16 residues. CDR3 sequence: CASSDKVRRAGYEQYF. CDR3 sequence (DNA): TGTGCCAGCAGCGATAAGGTGCGTCGGGCGGGGTACGAGCAGTACTTC.

This clone was recorded once. The genes are TRBV4-1 and TRBJ1-4; possible D gene TRBD1, 5 bases. Germline CDR1 reads MGHRA; CDR2 reads YSYEKL. The CDR3 totals 16 residues. The V end was cut by 0 bases, the J end by 6 bases, with 14 bases between. Here the CDR3 DNA reads TGCGCCAGCAGCCAAGAAAGAAGGGGCTGGGATGAAAAACTGTTTTTT. It codes for CASSQERRGWDEKLFF.

This chain connects TRBV15 to TRBJ1-2; D unclear. CDR3 size: 14 residues. V was clipped by 4 bases and J by 0 bases, with 9 bases between them. Germline V gene sequence: CDR1 LNHNV, CDR2 YYDKDF (reference sequence). CDR3 DNA: TGTGCCACCAGCAATAGAGCAACTAACTATGGCTACACCTTC. It yields the protein CATSNRATNYGYTF.

J is TRBJ2-2 and V is TRBV27; 7 bases align to TRBD1. Germline loops: CDR1 MNHEY, CDR2 SMNVEV (reference sequence). After removal of 8 bases from V and 1 base from J, the junction contained 7 bases not matched to a gene. The CDR3 sequence is 15 residues long. The CDR3 protein is CASRQGPLNTGELFF. As DNA, the CDR3 is TGTGCCAGCCGACAGGGCCCCTTGAACACCGGGGAGCTGTTTTTT.

V gene TRBV7-9 combines with J gene TRBJ1-4, with 7 positions matching TRBD1. The CDR3 spans 15 residues. Germline values: CDR1 SEHNR, CDR2 FQNEAQ (reference sequence). V shed 6 bases, J shed 7 bases, and the junction held 11 bases outside the gene matches. CDR3 nucleotide sequence: TGTGCCAGCAGAGACAGACAGGGAGAGGGTGAAAAACTGTTTTTT. This sequence encodes CASRDRQGEGEKLFF.